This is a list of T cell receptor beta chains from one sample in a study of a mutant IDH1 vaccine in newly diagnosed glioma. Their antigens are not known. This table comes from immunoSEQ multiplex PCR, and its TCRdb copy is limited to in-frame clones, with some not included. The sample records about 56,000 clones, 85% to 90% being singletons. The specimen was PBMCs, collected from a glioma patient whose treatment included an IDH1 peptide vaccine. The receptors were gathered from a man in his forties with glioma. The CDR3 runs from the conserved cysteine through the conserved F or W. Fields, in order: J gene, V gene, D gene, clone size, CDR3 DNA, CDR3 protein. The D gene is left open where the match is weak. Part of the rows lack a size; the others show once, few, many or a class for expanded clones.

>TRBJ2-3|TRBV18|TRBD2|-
TGTGCCAGCTCACCGCCCACTAGCGGGCGGAGCACAGATACGCAGTATTTT
CASSPPTSGRSTDTQYF
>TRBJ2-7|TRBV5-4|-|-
TGTGCCAGCAGCCCGGGACTCAGGGCTTACGAGCAGTACTTC
CASSPGLRAYEQYF
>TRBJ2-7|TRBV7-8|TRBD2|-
TGTGCCAGCAGCTCAAATAAAGCACTAGCGGGATCCTACGAGCAGTACTTC
CASSSNKALAGSYEQYF
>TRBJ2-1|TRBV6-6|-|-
TGTGCCAGCAGTTACGTCGATGAGCAGTTCTTC
CASSYVDEQFF
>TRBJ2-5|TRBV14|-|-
TGTGCCAGCAGCCAAGGGGGGGTTCTCGAGCGGATTGCGGAGACCCAGTACTTC
CASSQGGVLERIAETQYF
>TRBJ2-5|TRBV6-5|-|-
TGTGCCAGCAGTTACAACTACCAAGAGACCCAGTACTTC
CASSYNYQETQYF
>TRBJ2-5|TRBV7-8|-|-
TGTGCCAGCAGCCCGCGACAGGTTGGGGGAGAGACCCAGTACTTC
CASSPRQVGGETQYF
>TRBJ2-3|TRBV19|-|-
TGTGCCAGTAGTACTCCGGGACGTTCAGATACGCAGTATTTT
CASSTPGRSDTQYF
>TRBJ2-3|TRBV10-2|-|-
TGCGCCAGCAGGACCCCCTGGGATACGCAGTATTTT
CASRTPWDTQYF
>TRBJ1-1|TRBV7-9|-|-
TGTGCCAGCAGCTTATCTCTTAACACTGAAGCTTTCTTT
CASSLSLNTEAFF
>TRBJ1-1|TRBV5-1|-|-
TGCGCCAGCAGCTTGGGATCCTACGACTTTATCACTGAAGCTTTCTTT
CASSLGSYDFITEAFF
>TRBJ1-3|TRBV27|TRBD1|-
TGTGCCAGCAGACAGGGGGCTGGAAACACCATATATTTT
CASRQGAGNTIYF
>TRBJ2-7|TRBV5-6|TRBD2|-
TGTGCCAGCAGCTTGGTACTAGCGGGAACTTTCTCCTACGAGCAGTACTTC
CASSLVLAGTFSYEQYF
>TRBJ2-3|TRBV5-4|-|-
TGTGCCAGCAGCTCCCGGACTTTCAACACAGATACGCAGTATTTT
CASSSRTFNTDTQYF
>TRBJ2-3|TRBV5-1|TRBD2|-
TGCGCCAGCAGCTTGGCCCCCCTAGCGGGACACACAGATACGCAGTATTTT
CASSLAPLAGHTDTQYF
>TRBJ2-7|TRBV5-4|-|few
TGTGCCAGCAGCGATGACAAGACTAAATCCGAGCAGTACTTC
CASSDDKTKSEQYF
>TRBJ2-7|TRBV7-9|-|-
TGTGCCAGCAGCCCCCGGGACGGGGCTCGGGAGCAGTACTTC
CASSPRDGAREQYF
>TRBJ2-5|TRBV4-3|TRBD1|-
TGCGCCAGCAGCCAAGCGAGAAACAGGGGGCGTGAGACCCAGTACTTC
CASSQARNRGRETQYF
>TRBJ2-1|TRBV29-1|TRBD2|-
TGCAGCGTGGAGCGGGAGCTCTGGTATGAGCAGTTCTTC
CSVERELWYEQFF
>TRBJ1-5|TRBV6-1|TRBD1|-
TGTGCCAGCAGTGACAGGGGGCCAAGCAATCAGCCCCAGCATTTT
CASSDRGPSNQPQHF
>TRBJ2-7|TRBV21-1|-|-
TGTGCCAGCAAAAATCAAGGAATATTGCACTTC
CASKNQGILHF
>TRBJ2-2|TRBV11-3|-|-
TGTGCCAGCAGCTTAGGTGGGGGAACAGCGAACACCGGGGAGCTGTTTTTT
CASSLGGGTANTGELFF
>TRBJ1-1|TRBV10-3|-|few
TGTGCCACCTGGCCCTCCAGCCCAATGAACACTGAAGCTTTCTTT
CATWPSSPMNTEAFF
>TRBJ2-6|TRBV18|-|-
TGTGCCAGCTCACCACCGGCAGGGGCCCTACACTCTGGGGCCAACGTCCTGACTTTC
CASSPPAGALHSGANVLTF
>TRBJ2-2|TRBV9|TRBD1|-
TGTGCCACCAGGAAGGGGGCGGACACCGGGGAGCTGTTTTTT
CATRKGADTGELFF
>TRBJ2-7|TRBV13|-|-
TGTGCCAGCAGCCCCACCCCTTTTTCCTACGAGCAGTACTTC
CASSPTPFSYEQYF
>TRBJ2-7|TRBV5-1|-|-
TGCGCCAGCAGCGTTACTGGGACGAACTACGAGCAGTACTTC
CASSVTGTNYEQYF
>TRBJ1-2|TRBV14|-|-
TGTGCCAGCAGCCAAGTTAGGGGTACCTTTGGCTACACCTTC
CASSQVRGTFGYTF
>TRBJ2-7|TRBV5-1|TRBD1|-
TGCGCCAGCAGCGGGGACAGTAACAACGAGCAGTACTTC
CASSGDSNNEQYF
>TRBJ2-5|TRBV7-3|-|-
TGTGCCAGCAGCTTAGGAGGGCATACCCAAGAGACCCAGTACTTC
CASSLGGHTQETQYF
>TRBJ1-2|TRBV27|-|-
TGTGCCAGCGGCCGTGGCGGCAGGGAGGGCGCTAACTATGGCTACACCTTC
CASGRGGREGANYGYTF
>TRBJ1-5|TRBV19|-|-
TGTGCCAGTTTACCAGGGTGGGGTCAGCCCCAGCATTTT
CASLPGWGQPQHF
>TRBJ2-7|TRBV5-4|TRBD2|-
TGTGCCAGCAGCCCCGGGACTAGCGGGAGGCTGGGTGAGCAGTACTTC
CASSPGTSGRLGEQYF
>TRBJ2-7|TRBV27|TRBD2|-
TGTGCCAGCAGTTTATCGGCTCCTAGCGGCTACGAGCAGTACTTC
CASSLSAPSGYEQYF
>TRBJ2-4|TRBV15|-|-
TGTGCCACCAGCAGAGATCGGGCTGGGGACATTCAGTACTTC
CATSRDRAGDIQYF
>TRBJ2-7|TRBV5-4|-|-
TGTGCCAGCAGCTTGTCACAGAGCTACGAGCAGTACTTC
CASSLSQSYEQYF
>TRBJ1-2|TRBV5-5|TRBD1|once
TGTGCCAGCAGCCTCCGGGACAGGTATAACTATGGCTACACCTTC
CASSLRDRYNYGYTF
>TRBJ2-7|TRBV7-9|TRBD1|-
TGTGCCAGCAGCCACGGACAGGGGTATAGCGAGCAGTACTTC
CASSHGQGYSEQYF
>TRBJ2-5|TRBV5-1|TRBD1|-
TGCGCCAGCAGCCAGGGACAGGGGAGTGAGACCCAGTACTTC
CASSQGQGSETQYF
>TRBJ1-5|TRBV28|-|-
TGTGCCAGCAGTTCGCCCTTGGGGGTTAATCAGCCCCAGCATTTT
CASSSPLGVNQPQHF
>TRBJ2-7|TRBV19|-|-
TGTGCCAGTAGTGGGACCCCAGGGTACGAGCAGTACTTC
CASSGTPGYEQYF
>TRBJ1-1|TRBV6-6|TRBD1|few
TGTGCCAGCAGTTACTCGACAGGGGTATCTGAAGCTTTCTTT
CASSYSTGVSEAFF
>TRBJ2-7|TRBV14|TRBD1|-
TGTGCCAGCAGCCATGGTACGGCAGGGGGATACTACGAGCAGTACTTC
CASSHGTAGGYYEQYF
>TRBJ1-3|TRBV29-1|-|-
TGCAGCGTTACACTGCGTTCTGGAAACACCATATATTTT
CSVTLRSGNTIYF
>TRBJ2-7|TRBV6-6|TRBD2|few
TGTGCCAGCACCAAAGGGGACTACCCGTACGAGCAGTACTTC
CASTKGDYPYEQYF